Following are 32 T cell receptor beta chains from one sample sequenced in a study. TCRdb used MiXCR to reprocess the RT-PCR reads, holding one entry per CDR3 protein. The table has around 700,000 distinct CDR3 sequences, more than 13% seen once. The sequenced material came from memory CD4+ T cells from blood. All receptors derive from a female donor in good health, serving as a healthy control.

This clonotype was observed many times. This sequence joins TRBV20-1 and TRBJ1-6; D ambiguous. The germline gives CDR1 DFQATT, CDR2 SNEGSKA (reference sequence). V was shortened by 4 bases and J by 11 bases, with 3 bases between the two germline ends. There are 9 residues in the CDR3. The CDR3 DNA sequence: TGCAGTGCTACAGCACCCCTCCACTTT. It specifies CSATAPLHF.

The chain recombines TRBV15 with TRBJ2-3; 8 bases line up with TRBD2. Trimming took 3 bases from V and 4 from J; bases not matched to a gene: 6. The CDR3 is 15 amino acids. Germline CDR1 and CDR2: LNHNV and YYDKDF (reference sequence). DNA of the CDR3: TGTGCCACCAGCAGCCGAGGACTAGCTTCAGATACGCAGTATTTT. Encoded protein: CATSSRGLASDTQYF.

The genes are TRBV6-2 or TRBV6-3 and TRBJ2-5, with TRBD2 matching over 7 bases. Per the germline V gene, CDR1 is MNHEY and CDR2 is SVGEGT. Trimming removed 5 bases from V and 4 bases from J; junction bases left unmatched: 13. The CDR3 has 16 residues. The CDR3 sequence is CASSTRPGLTGETQYF. CDR3 nucleotides: TGTGCCAGCAGTACACGTCCGGGACTAACGGGAGAGACCCAGTACTTC.

V gene TRBV5-1 combines with J gene TRBJ2-2; perhaps TRBD1 as D (5 bases). This CDR3 has 17 residues. Germline V lookup: CDR1 SGHRS, CDR2 YFSETQ. The germline V and J ends were trimmed by 3 bases and 2 bases, with 17 bases remaining between them. CDR3 residues: CASSSTITDTNTGELFF. CDR3 in DNA: TGCGCCAGCAGCTCAACCATAACGGACACTAACACCGGGGAGCTGTTTTTT.

The sample holds a few counts of this clonotype. V is TRBV7-8 and J is TRBJ2-1; D call uncertain. Germline lookup yields CDR1 SGHVS and CDR2 FQNEAQ. This CDR3 has 12 amino acids. Trimming took off 1 base at V and 10 bases at J, with 8 bases between the two ends. CDR3 amino acids: CASSLVEREQFF. Written as DNA, the CDR3 is TGTGCCAGCAGCTTAGTGGAAAGGGAGCAGTTCTTC.

The table lists this clonotype with many counts. This chain uses TRBV12-3 or TRBV12-4 with TRBJ2-3; TRBD2 matches 10 bases. The CDR3 has 16 amino acids. Trimming removed 6 bases from V and 2 bases from J; junction bases left unmatched: 8. In DNA, the CDR3 is TGTGCCAGCAGACAGCGGGGGGGCGGATACACAGATACGCAGTATTTT. Its protein is CASRQRGGGYTDTQYF.

As DNA, the CDR3 is TGCAGTGCTAGTCTGATGGGGCTAGCGGGCGAGCAGTACTTC. It translates to CSASLMGLAGEQYF. V is TRBV20-1 and J is TRBJ2-7, with 8 bases matching TRBD2. The junction had 10 bases not matched to a gene; V was cut back by 3 bases and J by 6 bases. This CDR3 is built from 14 residues. The germline CDR1 and CDR2 sequences are DFQATT and SNEGSKA (reference sequence).

The gene calls are TRBV20-1 and TRBJ2-7, with D tentatively TRBD1 (6 bases). Germline assignment: CDR1 DFQATT and CDR2 SNEGSKA (reference sequence). The length of the CDR3 is 14 residues. V was shortened by 6 bases and J by 0 bases, with 15 bases between the two germline ends. CDR3 sequence: CSAQGDTNSYEQYF. The CDR3 DNA follows: TGCAGTGCCCAAGGGGACACGAACTCCTACGAGCAGTACTTC.

This clonotype was counted between two and nine times. This chain links TRBV30 with TRBJ2-7; a weak D match, TRBD2 (5 bases). The CDR3 length is 16 residues. Germline values: CDR1 GTSNPN, CDR2 SVGIG (reference sequence). The V end lost 3 bases, the J end lost 3 bases, and 21 bases lay between the germline ends. The chain's CDR3 is CAWSATRLGGNYEQYF. As DNA, the CDR3 is TGTGCCTGGAGCGCCACTAGGCTCGGCGGTAACTACGAGCAGTACTTC.

The table lists this clonotype with a few counts. The V call is TRBV27, the J call TRBJ1-1; possible D gene TRBD1, 6 bases. CDR3 length: 16 amino acids. The germline V gene encodes CDR1 MNHEY and CDR2 SMNVEV (reference sequence). Deletions cut 3 bases from V and 1 base from J, with 15 bases between. CDR3 coding DNA: TGTGCCAGCAGTTTTGGATACAGGGTGGCGAACACTGAAGCTTTCTTT. Amino acids: CASSFGYRVANTEAFF.

CDR3 nucleotide sequence: TGTGCCACCAGCAGAGATCAGACAACCCGCAGCAATCAGCCCCAGCATTTT. It is translated as CATSRDQTTRSNQPQHF. The genes are TRBV15 and TRBJ1-5; D is undetermined. This CDR3 is built from 17 residues. Per germline, CDR1 LNHNV and CDR2 YYDKDF (reference sequence). Trimming took off 0 bases at V and 1 base at J, with 13 bases between the two ends. The complete variable domain, with remaining parts taken from reference TRBV15 and TRBJ1-5, reads DAMVIQNPRYQVTQFGKPVTLSCSQTLNHNVMYWYQQKSSQAPKLLFHYYDKDFNNEADTPDNFQSRRPNTSFCFLDIRSPGLGDTAMYLCATSRDQTTRSNQPQHFGDGTRLSIL.

The rearrangement links TRBV24-1 to TRBJ2-2; 7 nucleotides align to TRBD1. The CDR3 runs to 16 residues. The germline V gene encodes CDR1 KGHDR and CDR2 SFDVKD. The V segment lost 3 bases and the J segment 6 bases; nucleotides outside the gene matches: 9. DNA of the CDR3: TGTGCCACCAGTGATACCGCCGGGACAGCGTCCGGGGAGCTGTTTTTT. It is translated as CATSDTAGTASGELFF.

This clonotype has a count of ten or more. The CDR3 bases are TGCAGCGTTGCCCCCGGGACAGGGGGCGAGCAGTACTTC. Translating it yields CSVAPGTGGEQYF. V gene TRBV29-1 combines with J gene TRBJ2-7; 11 nucleotides match TRBD1. Germline-derived CDR1 and CDR2 are SQVTM and ANQGSEA. The CDR3 totals 13 residues. The trim removed 4 bases at V and 6 bases at J, leaving 5 bases unmatched.

This clonotype was counted between two and nine times. The chain employs TRBV12-3 or TRBV12-4 and TRBJ2-3, with no clear D. Trimming removed 7 bases at V and 1 base at J, with 15 bases between. This CDR3 comprises 15 residues. This chain's CDR3 is CASNIILSGTDTQYF. The CDR3 DNA reads TGTGCCAGCAACATTATCCTCTCTGGCACAGATACGCAGTATTTT.

This chain joins TRBV5-1 and TRBJ1-1; D perhaps matches TRBD1 (6 bases). The germline V gene encodes CDR1 SGHRS and CDR2 YFSETQ. CDR3 size: 13 residues. V was shortened by 10 bases and J by 0 bases, with 13 bases between the two germline ends. The DNA of the CDR3 is TGCGCCGGGAAACAGGGTATGAACACTGAAGCTTTCTTT. Its protein product is CAGKQGMNTEAFF.

The sample holds a few counts of this clonotype. The rearrangement joins TRBV7-9 to TRBJ2-5; D remains ambiguous. V was clipped by 8 bases and J by 3 bases, with 4 bases between them. The CDR3 has 10 amino acids. Germline V gene sequence: CDR1 SEHNR, CDR2 FQNEAQ (reference sequence). CDR3 residues: CASQEETQYF. The CDR3 region has the DNA TGTGCCAGCCAGGAAGAGACCCAGTACTTC.

V is TRBV7-9 and J is TRBJ2-3; TRBD2 matches at 9 bases. This CDR3 has 15 amino acids. Looked up from germline, CDR1 is SEHNR and CDR2 is FQNEAQ (reference sequence). V lost 1 base, J lost 7 bases, and 6 bases stayed unmatched. The CDR3 spells CASSLEKREVNTQYF. CDR3 in DNA: TGTGCCAGCAGCTTAGAAAAGCGGGAGGTCAATACGCAGTATTTT. The entire variable domain, with the rest obtained from reference TRBV7-9 and TRBJ2-3, is as follows: DTGVSQNPRHKITKRGQNVTFRCDPISEHNRLYWYRQTLGQGPEFLTYFQNEAQLEKSRLLSDRFSAERPKGSFSTLEIQRTEQGDSAMYLCASSLEKREVNTQYFGPGTRLTVL.

This clonotype was seen a few times. CDR3 amino acids: CRGGDSRKSGTF. The CDR3 DNA reads as TGCAGGGGGGGGGACAGTCGGAAATCGGGAACCTTC. The chain is built from TRBV20-1 and TRBJ1-2; 7 bases match TRBD1. The CDR3 is 12 amino acids. From germline, CDR1 is DFQATT and CDR2 SNEGSKA (reference sequence).

The chain recombines TRBV2 with TRBJ2-3; possibly TRBD1 or TRBD2 for D (5 bases each). CDR1 and CDR2 (germline): SNHLY, FYNNEI. This CDR3 is 10 amino acids long. V was trimmed by 6 bases and J by 10 bases, leaving 8 bases between them. The chain's CDR3 is CASRRDPQYF. CDR3 nucleotide sequence: TGTGCCAGCAGACGGGACCCGCAGTATTTT.

This clonotype was counted only a few times. V gene TRBV7-6 combines with J gene TRBJ2-7; no reliable D call. V gave up 2 bases and J gave up 0 bases, with 8 bases separating them. This CDR3 region has 14 residues. Germline V lookup: CDR1 SGHVS, CDR2 FNYEAQ. The CDR3 spells CASSLYSASYEQYF. In DNA, the CDR3 is TGTGCCAGCAGCTTATACTCCGCCTCCTACGAGCAGTACTTC. Using reference TRBV7-6 and TRBJ2-7 for the parts outside the CDR3, the full variable domain is GAGVSQSPRYKVTKRGQDVALRCDPISGHVSLYWYRQALGQGPEFLTYFNYEAQQDKSGLPNDRFSAERPEGSISTLTIQRTEQRDSAMYRCASSLYSASYEQYFGPGTRLTVT.

This clonotype was counted only a few times. V usage is TRBV20-1 and J usage is TRBJ2-3; D not certain. There are 15 residues in the CDR3. The germline gives CDR1 DFQATT, CDR2 SNEGSKA (reference sequence). The V gene lost 2 bases and the J gene lost 3 bases, with 15 bases spanning the gap. This CDR3 is CSARPFNNPTDTQYF. Here the CDR3 DNA reads TGCAGTGCTAGACCCTTCAACAATCCGACAGATACGCAGTATTTT.

Only a few counts were recorded for this clonotype. The chain joins TRBV7-3 to TRBJ1-6; D possibly corresponds to TRBD1 (5 bases). Germline CDR1 SGHTA, CDR2 FQGTGA. Trimming removed 5 bases from V and 6 bases from J, with 14 bases in between. The length of the CDR3 is 15 residues. The CDR3, as DNA: TGTGCCAGCAGCCGCGACAGCTTAACTAATTCACCCCTCCACTTT. This translates into CASSRDSLTNSPLHF.

The chain links TRBV6-2 or TRBV6-3 to TRBJ1-2; D unclear. Germline V gene data show CDR1 as MNHEY and CDR2 as SVGEGT. CDR3 length: 12 amino acids. Trimming cost V 5 bases and J 3 bases, with 7 bases left between them. The CDR3 loop reads CASSRRDYGYTF. CDR3 sequence (DNA): TGTGCCAGCAGTCGTAGGGACTATGGCTACACCTTC.

This clonotype was counted many times. The rearrangement uses TRBV20-1 and TRBJ2-5, with a weak D call TRBD2 (6 bases). Between the trimmed V and J ends, which lost 1 base and 2 bases, there was a span of 14 bases. CDR3 length: 15 residues. Per germline, CDR1 DFQATT and CDR2 SNEGSKA (reference sequence). The CDR3, as DNA: TGCAGTGCTAGAGGGTTAGCGGACCTACAAGAGACCCAGTACTTC. Translated, it gives CSARGLADLQETQYF.

The chain recombines TRBV5-5 with TRBJ1-2; no firm D call. The CDR3 has 15 amino acids. CDR1 SGHKS and CDR2 YYEKEE come from the germline V gene (reference sequence). Trimming took 3 bases from V and 1 from J, leaving 13 bases between them. CDR3 in amino acids: CASSSTAALNYGYTF. CDR3 in DNA: TGTGCCAGCAGCTCCACAGCGGCCCTTAACTATGGCTACACCTTC.

This clonotype came up a few times. The rearrangement uses TRBV7-2 and TRBJ2-3; 13 bases align to TRBD2. Germline V gives CDR1 SGHTA, CDR2 FQGNSA. Trimming removed 1 base from V and 2 bases from J; junction bases left unmatched: 6. The CDR3 runs to 18 residues. The CDR3 reads CASSLVRGTSGNTDTQYF. Written as DNA, the CDR3 is TGTGCCAGCAGCTTAGTGCGTGGGACTAGCGGGAACACAGATACGCAGTATTTT.

This clonotype was counted many times. The CDR3 loop reads CSVGTSGPTDTQYF. For the CDR3, the DNA is TGCAGCGTTGGGACTAGCGGACCCACAGATACGCAGTATTTT. The J gene is TRBJ2-3, the V gene TRBV29-1; TRBD2 aligns across 10 bases. The ends lost 4 bases at V and 2 bases at J; junction bases unmatched: 3. The CDR3 sequence is 14 residues long. Germline V gene sequence: CDR1 SQVTM, CDR2 ANQGSEA.

This clonotype was seen a few times. The chain joins TRBV19 to TRBJ2-1, with D maybe TRBD1 (5 bases). V lost 7 bases to trimming and J lost 0 bases, with 10 bases between them. From germline, CDR1 is LNHDA and CDR2 SQIVND (reference sequence). The CDR3 has 14 residues. CDR3 loop: CASIGRDSYNEQFF. As DNA, the CDR3 is TGTGCCAGTATAGGCAGGGACTCCTACAATGAGCAGTTCTTC.

The table lists this clonotype with a few counts. The chain combines TRBV12-3 or TRBV12-4 with TRBJ2-7, with 11 nucleotides matching TRBD2. The CDR3 has 14 amino acids. After removal of 2 bases from V and 7 bases from J, the junction contained 4 bases not matched to a gene. The CDR3 DNA reads TGTGCCAGCAGTTTAACTAGCGGGAGTTGGGAGCAGTACTTC. Amino acid sequence: CASSLTSGSWEQYF.

This clonotype was detected many times. V is TRBV28 and J is TRBJ2-1, with D perhaps TRBD1 (6 bases). CDR3 length: 14 residues. Trimming stripped 3 bases from V and 7 bases from J, with 13 bases between. Germline V gene lookup returns CDR1 MDHEN and CDR2 SYDVKM. The CDR3 region has the DNA TGTGCCAGCAGTTTGGGGACAAGAGGGAATGAGCAGTTCTTC. Its protein product is CASSLGTRGNEQFF.

This clonotype has just a few counts. This chain joins TRBV7-3 and TRBJ1-5, with D unresolved. CDR3 length: 13 residues. V was pared by 2 bases and J by 9 bases, with 11 bases between. Germline CDR1 and CDR2: SGHTA and FQGTGA. The CDR3 spells CASSLSQGGPQHF. CDR3 bases: TGTGCCAGCAGCTTATCACAAGGAGGGCCCCAGCATTTT.

This clonotype has a count of ten or more. V gene TRBV6-5 combines with J gene TRBJ2-7; no reliable D call. Trimming removed 10 bases from V and 2 bases from J, with 18 bases in between. This CDR3 has 14 amino acids. In germline, CDR1 is MNHEY, CDR2 SVGAGI. The CDR3 here is CATSGGQKPYEQYF. DNA of the CDR3: TGTGCCACATCGGGTGGGCAGAAGCCCTACGAGCAGTACTTC.